The text below deals with one T cell receptor (beta chain). Its specificity is not known. J gave up 5 bases and V 3 bases, and 5 bases lay outside the gene matches. CDR1 and CDR2 (germline): MDHEN, SYDVKM. CDR3 length: 15 residues. Researchers prepared the TCRbeta library using unique molecular identifiers, the study reports. TCRdb re-called the PCR reads with MiXCR, one entry per CDR3 protein. Of about 300,000 distinct CDR3 sequences in the sample, over 7.5% were seen once. The data are from a study of T-cell reconstitution after alpha-beta-depleted transplantation in children. Study observations and caveats: At one year after transplant, newly produced T cells mostly accounted for T-cell counts and diversity. Several hundred expanded graft clones reportedly gave rise to the alpha-beta T cells present about two months after transplant. Elevated TCRbeta diversity at day 60 was traced, in some patients, to surviving recipient T cells and thymic progenitors.

The sequence was obtained from a female patient aged 2-10 years who had a stem cell transplant for Fanconi anemia, so the T cells may come from the graft donor. V usage is TRBV28 and J usage is TRBJ1-4; 8 positions match TRBD1. Sequenced here: peripheral blood, sampled 360 days after TCRalphabeta/CD19-depleted stem cell transplant. CDR3 sequence reads: CASSFRTGWNEKLFF. CDR3 nucleotide sequence: TGTGCCAGCAGTTTCCGGACAGGGTGGAATGAAAAACTGTTTTTT.